This T cell receptor beta chain was recovered during a study of cytomegalovirus exposure and HLA in healthy donors. Turning to this clone: Its antigen is currently unknown.

Primers included in the PCR were 60 Vbeta and 13 Jbeta primers. Data came from immunoSEQ multiplex PCR; TCRdb stores just in-frame clones and leaves some out. Of about 110,000 clones listed, roughly 69% are singletons. Study outcomes and limitations: Researchers reported that a few CMV-associated chains were confirmed in vitro as CMV antigen-specific. Several of the most significant clusters were apparently associated with common viral pathogens in a later analysis.

This CDR3 has 15 residues. The germline V gene has CDR1 LNHNV and CDR2 YYDKDF (reference sequence). V lost 3 bases and J lost 2, with 14 bases in between. This TCR derives from an older woman in good health and CMV-seropositive. This chain joins TRBV15 and TRBJ2-7; D is possibly TRBD1 (5 bases). Sequenced material: PBMCs. CDR3 protein: CATSSSGHRTYEQYF. The CDR3 bases are TGTGCCACCAGCAGTTCAGGACACCGGACCTACGAGCAGTACTTC. Drawing the rest from reference TRBV15 and TRBJ2-7, the complete variable domain is DAMVIQNPRYQVTQFGKPVTLSCSQTLNHNVMYWYQQKSSQAPKLLFHYYDKDFNNEADTPDNFQSRRPNTSFCFLDIRSPGLGDTAMYLCATSSSGHRTYEQYFGPGTRLTVT.